This TCR beta chain was identified in a study of long-term antiretroviral therapy in people with HIV. Study as a whole: Earliest sampling preceded the 2015 immediate-ART recommendation by about a decade. Study-wide points: Within the repertoire, clones expanded before ART were dominant at all time points. CDR3 lengths in HIV samples spanned a narrower range than controls.

This CDR3 spans 15 amino acids. CDR1 is SEHNR, CDR2 FQNEAQ, per germline (reference sequence). V lost 5 bases and J 3 bases, leaving 16 bases between the germline ends. The assay used was immunoSEQ (version v3.0), run at survey level. Assay used: immunoSEQ multiplex PCR; TCRdb lists only in-frame clones, some missing. The table records about 27,000 clones, approximately 80% of them present only once. This clone turned up a few times. Antigen: not known. The receptor's source is a man between 40 and 49 years old with HIV. Source: unsorted PBMCs, taken 3 years after starting antiretroviral therapy. The gene calls are TRBV7-9 and TRBJ1-2; maybe TRBD1 (6 bases). The chain's CDR3 is CASSPSGTTHYGYTF. The CDR3 bases are TGTGCCAGCAGCCCTAGTGGGACAACCCACTATGGCTACACCTTC. Full variable domain (missing parts from reference TRBV7-9 and TRBJ1-2): DTGVSQNPRHKITKRGQNVTFRCDPISEHNRLYWYRQTLGQGPEFLTYFQNEAQLEKSRLLSDRFSAERPKGSFSTLEIQRTEQGDSAMYLCASSPSGTTHYGYTFGSGTRLTVV.